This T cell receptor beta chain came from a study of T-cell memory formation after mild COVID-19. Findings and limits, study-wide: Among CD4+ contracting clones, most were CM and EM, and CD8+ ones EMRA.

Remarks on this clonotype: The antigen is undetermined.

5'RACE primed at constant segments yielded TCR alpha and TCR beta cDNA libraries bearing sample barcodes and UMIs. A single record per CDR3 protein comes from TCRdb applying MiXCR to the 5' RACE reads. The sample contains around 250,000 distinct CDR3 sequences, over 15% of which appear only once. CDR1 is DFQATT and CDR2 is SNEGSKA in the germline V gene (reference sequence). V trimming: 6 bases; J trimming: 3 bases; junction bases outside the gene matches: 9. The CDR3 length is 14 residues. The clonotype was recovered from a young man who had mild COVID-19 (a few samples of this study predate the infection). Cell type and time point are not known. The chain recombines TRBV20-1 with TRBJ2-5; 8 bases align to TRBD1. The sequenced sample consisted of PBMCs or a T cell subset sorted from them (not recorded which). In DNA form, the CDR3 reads TGCAGTGCGGGAACAGGGGGATTAAAAGAGACCCAGTACTTC. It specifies CSAGTGGLKETQYF.